This entry concerns a single T cell receptor (beta chain). The CDR3 contains 16 residues. Trimming took 1 base from V and 0 from J, leaving 12 bases between them. Germline CDR1 reads SEHNR; CDR2 reads FQNEAQ (reference sequence). This specimen comes from a study of blood T cell repertoires in COVID-19. Study overall: PBMCs, B-cell-depleted T cells, or T cells provided the cDNA or gDNA that made up the material.

In the original analysis: Counts of nucleated cells, estimated from reference gene primer amplification, were obtained. The protocol was immunoSEQ multiplex PCR, while the TCRdb copy is restricted to in-frame clones and leaves out a portion. V and J calls plus clone size are reproduced from that table; the DNA served to infer D and trimming. The sample lists approximately 96,000 clones, roughly 90% occurring once. While infection was still active, Seattle patients were enrolled and then followed longitudinally. The receptor was derived from a human donor with COVID-19, enrolled during active disease. The donor label of this sample is uncertain. The source material was peripheral blood. The gene calls are TRBV7-9 and TRBJ1-2, with D hard to call. CDR3 sequence: CASSLVTPSSNYGYTF. CDR3 sequence (DNA): TGTGCCAGCAGCTTAGTAACACCGTCCTCTAACTATGGCTACACCTTC.